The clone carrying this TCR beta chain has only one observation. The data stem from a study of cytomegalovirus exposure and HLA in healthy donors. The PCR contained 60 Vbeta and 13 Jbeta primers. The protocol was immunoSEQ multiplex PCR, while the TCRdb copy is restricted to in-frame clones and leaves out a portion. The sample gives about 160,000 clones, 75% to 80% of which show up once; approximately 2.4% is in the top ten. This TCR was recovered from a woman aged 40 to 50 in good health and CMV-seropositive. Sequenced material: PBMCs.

CDR3 coding DNA: TGCGCCAGCAGCTTGTTAGGCAGGGGAGACACTGAAGCTTTCTTT. It codes for CASSLLGRGDTEAFF. The J gene is TRBJ1-1, the V gene TRBV5-1; TRBD1 is a possible D gene (6 bases). CDR3 length: 15 residues. Trimming left V 1 base short and J 3 bases short, with 13 bases between. From germline, CDR1 is SGHRS and CDR2 YFSETQ.